The clone carrying this T cell receptor beta chain was detected many times. The data derive from a study of T cells in Graves' hyperthyroidism and ophthalmopathy. Study-wide background: Peripheral blood collection took place at initial diagnosis, before any treatment.

V gave up 7 bases and J gave up 0 bases, with 13 bases separating them. Germline V gene sequence: CDR1 MNHEY, CDR2 SVGEGT. CDR3 length: 14 amino acids. RNA transcripts gave rise to amplified TCR beta CDR3 regions. In the first-round RT-PCR of the TCR CDR3, the HTBI primer set was used. From the multiplex PCR reads, TCRdb called clonotypes with MiXCR, one entry per CDR3 protein. This sample has about half a million distinct CDR3 sequences, with about 15% found just once. This clonotype originated in a woman in her twenties or thirties with Graves' ophthalmopathy. The gene calls are TRBV6-2 or TRBV6-3 and TRBJ2-7; weak D call: TRBD1 (5 bases). Material: blood. In nucleotides, the CDR3 is TGTGCCAGCACCCCGGACATGAGCTCCTACGAGCAGTACTTC. This encodes CASTPDMSSYEQYF.